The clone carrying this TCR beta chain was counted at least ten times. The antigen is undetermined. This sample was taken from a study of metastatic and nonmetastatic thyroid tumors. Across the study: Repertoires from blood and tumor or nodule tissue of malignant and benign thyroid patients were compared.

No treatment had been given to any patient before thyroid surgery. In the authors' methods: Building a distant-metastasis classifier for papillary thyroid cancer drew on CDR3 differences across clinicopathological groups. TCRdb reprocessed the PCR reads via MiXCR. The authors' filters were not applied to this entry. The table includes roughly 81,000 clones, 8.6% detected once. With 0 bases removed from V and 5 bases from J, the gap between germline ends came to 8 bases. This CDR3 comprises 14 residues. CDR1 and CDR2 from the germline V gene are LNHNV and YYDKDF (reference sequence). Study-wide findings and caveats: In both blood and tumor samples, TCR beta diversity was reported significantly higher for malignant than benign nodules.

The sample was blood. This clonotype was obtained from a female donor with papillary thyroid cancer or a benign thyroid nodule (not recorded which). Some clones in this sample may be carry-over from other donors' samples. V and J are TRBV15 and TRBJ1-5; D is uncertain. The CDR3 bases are TGTGCCACCAGCAGAGATCTCGGGCATCAGCCCCAGCATTTT. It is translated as CATSRDLGHQPQHF. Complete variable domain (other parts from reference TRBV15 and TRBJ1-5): DAMVIQNPRYQVTQFGKPVTLSCSQTLNHNVMYWYQQKSSQAPKLLFHYYDKDFNNEADTPDNFQSRRPNTSFCFLDIRSPGLGDTAMYLCATSRDLGHQPQHFGDGTRLSIL.